Sequencing of this T cell receptor beta chain was carried out in a study of shared clonotypes between healthy human individuals. Broader study findings: Blood was the sole source, and tissue repertoires probably differ. The study found about 5% of naive CD4 clonotypes shared across a handful of donors.

This clone was found once. Its target is not known. This CDR3 region has 13 residues. Trimming took off 6 bases at V and 1 base at J, with 10 bases between the two ends. CDR1 MNHNY and CDR2 SVGAGI come from the germline V gene (reference sequence). This table comes from immunoSEQ multiplex PCR, and its TCRdb copy is limited to in-frame clones, with some not included. The repertoire consists of more than 1 million clones, with more than 75% occurring once and the leading ten covering approximately 0.52%. Adults of Caucasian background living in Nashville, Tennessee made up all donors. Into CD45RA+ naive and CD45RA-negative memory subsets, the CD4+ cells were split.

This chain links TRBV6-6 with TRBJ2-7, with D possibly being TRBD1 (6 bases). What was sequenced was memory CD4+ T cells from PBMCs. The sample's subset: CD45RA-negative fraction. This sequence was found in a man aged 18 to 30 in good health. Some clones in this sample may be carry-over from other donors' samples. In DNA form, the CDR3 reads TGTGCCAGCAGCGGGACATTTTCCTACGAGCAGTACTTC. Protein product: CASSGTFSYEQYF.